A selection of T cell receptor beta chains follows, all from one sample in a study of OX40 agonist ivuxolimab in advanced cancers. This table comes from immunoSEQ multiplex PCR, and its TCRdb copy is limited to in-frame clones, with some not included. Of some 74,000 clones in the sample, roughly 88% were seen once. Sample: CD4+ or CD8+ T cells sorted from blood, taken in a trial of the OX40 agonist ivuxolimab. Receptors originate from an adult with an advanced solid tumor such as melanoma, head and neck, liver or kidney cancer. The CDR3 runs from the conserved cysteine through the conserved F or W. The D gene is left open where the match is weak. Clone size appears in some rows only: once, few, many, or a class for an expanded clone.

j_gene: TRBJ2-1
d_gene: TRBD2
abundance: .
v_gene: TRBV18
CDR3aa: CASSRTSGSYNEQFF
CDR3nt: TGTGCCAGCTCACGGACTAGCGGGAGTTACAATGAGCAGTTCTTC

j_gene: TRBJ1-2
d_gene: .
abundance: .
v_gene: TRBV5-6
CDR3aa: CASSLEGYGYTF
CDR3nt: TGTGCCAGCAGCTTGGAGGGCTATGGCTACACCTTC

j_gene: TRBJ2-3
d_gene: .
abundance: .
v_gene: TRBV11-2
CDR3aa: CASSAGTAQYF
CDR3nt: TGTGCCAGCAGCGCCGGGACGGCGCAGTATTTT

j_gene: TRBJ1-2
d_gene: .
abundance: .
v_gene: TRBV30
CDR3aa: CAWWTRGYGYTF
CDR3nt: TGTGCCTGGTGGACGAGGGGCTATGGCTACACCTTC

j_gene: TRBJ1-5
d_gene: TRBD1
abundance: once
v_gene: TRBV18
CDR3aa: CASSRTGGDQPQHF
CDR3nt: TGTGCCAGCTCCCGGACAGGGGGCGATCAGCCCCAGCATTTT

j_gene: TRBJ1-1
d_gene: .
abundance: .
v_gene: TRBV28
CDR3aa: CASSLYRLNTEAFF
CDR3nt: TGTGCCAGCAGTTTATACAGATTGAACACTGAAGCTTTCTTT

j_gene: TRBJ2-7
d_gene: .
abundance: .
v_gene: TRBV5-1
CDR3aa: CASSSTYEQYF
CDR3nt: TGCGCCAGCAGCTCTACCTACGAGCAGTACTTC

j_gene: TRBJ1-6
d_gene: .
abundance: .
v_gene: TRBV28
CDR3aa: CASKLGTLSNSPLHF
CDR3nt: TGTGCCAGCAAACTCGGGACTCTTTCTAATTCACCCCTCCACTTT

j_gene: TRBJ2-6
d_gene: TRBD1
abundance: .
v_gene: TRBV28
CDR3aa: CASTQRGGSAGANVLTF
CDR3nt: TGTGCCAGCACCCAGAGAGGGGGCTCGGCTGGGGCCAACGTCCTGACTTTC

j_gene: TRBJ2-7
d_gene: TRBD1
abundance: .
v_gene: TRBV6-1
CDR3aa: CASGVFGQGSYEQYF
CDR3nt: TGTGCCAGCGGGGTATTCGGACAGGGCTCCTACGAGCAGTACTTC

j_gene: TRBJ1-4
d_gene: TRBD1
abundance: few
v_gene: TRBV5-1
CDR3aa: CASSDTGGIDEKLFF
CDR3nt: TGCGCCAGCAGCGATACAGGGGGCATTGATGAAAAACTGTTTTTT

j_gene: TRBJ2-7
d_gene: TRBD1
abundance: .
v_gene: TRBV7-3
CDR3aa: CASSLRDSYEQYF
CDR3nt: TGTGCCAGCAGCTTACGGGACAGCTACGAGCAGTACTTC

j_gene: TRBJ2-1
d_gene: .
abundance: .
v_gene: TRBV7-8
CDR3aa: CASSPQTTLHYNEQFF
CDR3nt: TGTGCCAGCAGCCCGCAGACTACTCTACATTACAATGAGCAGTTCTTC

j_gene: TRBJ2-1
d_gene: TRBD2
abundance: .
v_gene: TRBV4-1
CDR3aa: CASRPGAGGTNEQFF
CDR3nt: TGCGCCAGCCGCCCGGGAGCGGGAGGTACGAATGAGCAGTTCTTC

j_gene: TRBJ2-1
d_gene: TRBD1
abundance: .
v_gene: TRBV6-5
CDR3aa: CASSLDRGVYNEQFF
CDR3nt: TGTGCCAGCAGCCTCGACAGGGGGGTCTACAATGAGCAGTTCTTC

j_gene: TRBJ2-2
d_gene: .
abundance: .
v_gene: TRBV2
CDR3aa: CASRSMGAGELFF
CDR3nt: TGTGCCAGCAGGTCTATGGGGGCCGGGGAGCTGTTTTTT

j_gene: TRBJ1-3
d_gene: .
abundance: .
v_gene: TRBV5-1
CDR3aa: CASSLQQGGGNTIYF
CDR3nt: TGCGCCAGCAGCTTGCAACAGGGAGGTGGAAACACCATATATTTT

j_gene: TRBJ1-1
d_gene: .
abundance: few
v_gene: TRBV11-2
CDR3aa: CASSLGGVLRTEAFF
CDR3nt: TGTGCCAGCAGCTTAGGAGGGGTTCTACGGACTGAAGCTTTCTTT

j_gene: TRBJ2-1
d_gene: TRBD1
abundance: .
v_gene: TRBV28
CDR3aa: CASSSGPGRGNDREQFF
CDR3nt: TGTGCCAGCAGTTCGGGTCCCGGCAGGGGGAACGACAGGGAGCAGTTCTTC

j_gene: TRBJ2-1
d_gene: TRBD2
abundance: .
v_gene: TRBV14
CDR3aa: CASSQKLPGTSGLRQFF
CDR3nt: TGTGCCAGCAGCCAAAAACTTCCGGGAACTAGCGGTCTACGGCAGTTCTTC

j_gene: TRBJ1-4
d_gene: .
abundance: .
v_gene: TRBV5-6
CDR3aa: CASSLGGVKATNEKLFF
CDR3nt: TGTGCCAGCAGCTTGGGGGGTGTTAAAGCAACTAATGAAAAACTGTTTTTT

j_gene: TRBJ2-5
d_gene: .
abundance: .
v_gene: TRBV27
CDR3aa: CASSLRRRGETQYF
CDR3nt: TGTGCCAGCAGTTTACGTCGCAGGGGTGAGACCCAGTACTTC

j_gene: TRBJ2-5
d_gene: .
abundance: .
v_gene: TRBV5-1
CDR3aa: CASSLSGEVETQYF
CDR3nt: TGCGCCAGCAGCTTATCAGGGGAAGTTGAGACCCAGTACTTC

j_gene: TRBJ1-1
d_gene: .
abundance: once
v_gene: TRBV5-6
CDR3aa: CASSLGANTEAFF
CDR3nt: TGTGCCAGCAGCTTGGGAGCGAACACTGAAGCTTTCTTT

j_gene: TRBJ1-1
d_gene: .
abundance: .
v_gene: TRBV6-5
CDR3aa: CASSYSRQEMNTEAFF
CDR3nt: TGTGCCAGCAGTTACTCTCGACAGGAGATGAACACTGAAGCTTTCTTT

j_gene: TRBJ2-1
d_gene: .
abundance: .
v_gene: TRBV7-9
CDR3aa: CASSLSGVWGYNEQFF
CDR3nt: TGTGCCAGCAGCTTATCCGGGGTTTGGGGATACAATGAGCAGTTCTTC

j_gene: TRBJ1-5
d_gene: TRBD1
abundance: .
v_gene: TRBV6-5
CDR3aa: CASRGQGNQPQHF
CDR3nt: TGTGCCAGCAGGGGACAGGGCAATCAGCCCCAGCATTTT

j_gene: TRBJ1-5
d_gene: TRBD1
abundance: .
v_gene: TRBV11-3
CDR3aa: CASSPNRDRVPVGQPQHF
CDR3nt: TGTGCCAGCAGCCCAAACCGGGACAGGGTTCCTGTGGGACAGCCCCAGCATTTT

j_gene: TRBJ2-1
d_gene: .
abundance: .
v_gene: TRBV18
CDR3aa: CASSTGTVQNNEQFF
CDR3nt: TGTGCCAGCTCAACCGGGACCGTTCAAAATAATGAGCAGTTCTTC

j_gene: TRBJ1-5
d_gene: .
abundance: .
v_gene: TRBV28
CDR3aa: CASSLDPREAQPQHF
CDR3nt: TGTGCCAGCAGTTTAGACCCCAGGGAGGCTCAGCCCCAGCATTTT

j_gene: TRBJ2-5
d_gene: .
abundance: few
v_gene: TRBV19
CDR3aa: CASSIQTQGSETQYF
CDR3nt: TGTGCCAGTAGTATACAAACGCAGGGAAGCGAGACCCAGTACTTC

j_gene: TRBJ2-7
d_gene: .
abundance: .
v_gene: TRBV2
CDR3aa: CASSEAHGKRTYEQYF
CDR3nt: TGTGCCAGCAGTGAAGCGCATGGAAAGAGAACCTACGAGCAGTACTTC